This TCR beta chain was sequenced for a study of monozygotic twins with cystic fibrosis. Turning to the study itself: Libraries were built from approximately 3 micrograms of fragmented DNA using about 16 PCR cycles. General study points: Nucleotide-identical clonotype sharing was significantly higher within monozygotic CF twin pairs than between unrelated CF individuals. V usage most resembled the co-twin in 13 of 16 pairs.

The CDR3 spans 12 residues. Trimming removed 0 bases from V and 2 bases from J, with 1 base in between. Germline V CDR1 and CDR2: MGHRA, YSYEKL. Method: immunoSEQ multiplex PCR; TCRdb's copy keeps in-frame clones and lacks some. The sample consists of roughly 28,000 clones, approximately 80% of them appearing once. This clone has just a few counts. Its antigen is unidentified. The rearrangement joins TRBV4-1 to TRBJ1-1; D is unclear. Sequencing was carried out using blood. This receptor was obtained from a girl under 10 years old with cystic fibrosis. The CDR3 protein is CASSQENTEAFF. The CDR3 DNA is TGCGCCAGCAGCCAAGAAAACACTGAAGCTTTCTTT.